These 13 T cell receptor beta chains were all obtained from the same sample, sequenced in a study of CD8 T cells in ankylosing spondylitis. MiXCR, run by TCRdb on the 5' RACE reads, gives a single entry per CDR3 protein. This table has about 360,000 distinct CDR3 sequences, more than 20% appearing once. What was sequenced was blood, either unsorted or a sorted T cell fraction (not recorded which). The source is a male donor with ankylosing spondylitis or in good health (not recorded which).

This clonotype appeared a few times. The chain uses TRBV12-3 or TRBV12-4 and TRBJ2-2, with D tentatively TRBD2 (5 bases). The CDR3 is made up of 17 amino acids. Deletions cut 2 bases from V and 6 bases from J, with 19 bases between. CDR3 sequence reads: CASSLSPGAGRAGELFF. The CDR3 DNA follows: TGTGCCAGCAGTTTAAGCCCCGGTGCTGGGCGGGCCGGGGAGCTGTTTTTT.

The rearrangement links TRBV12-3 or TRBV12-4 to TRBJ2-1, with 13 bases fitting TRBD2. The trim removed 8 bases at V and 7 bases at J, leaving 5 bases unmatched. The CDR3 totals 14 residues. The CDR3 nucleotides read TGTGCCAGCGAACGACTAGCGGGGGGAAATGAGCAGTTCTTC. This codes for CASERLAGGNEQFF.

The rearrangement joins TRBV15 to TRBJ1-4, with D possibly TRBD1 on 5 matching bases. Trimming took 1 base from V and 4 from J, leaving 7 bases between them. The CDR3 spans 14 residues. From germline, CDR1 is LNHNV and CDR2 YYDKDF (reference sequence). The CDR3 sequence is CATSRGGVNEKLFF. CDR3 coding DNA: TGTGCCACCAGCAGAGGAGGGGTTAATGAAAAACTGTTTTTT.

This chain joins TRBV11-2 and TRBJ2-7, with 8 bases identical to TRBD1. The CDR3 loop spans 13 amino acids. Losses at the gene ends were 7 bases for V and 7 bases for J; bases not matched to a gene: 9. Germline V gene data show CDR1 as SGHAT and CDR2 as FQNNGV. CDR3 nucleotide sequence: TGTGCCAGCAACCTTGGACAGGGATGGGAGCAGTACTTC. This translates into CASNLGQGWEQYF.

In its sample, this clonotype was seen a few times. The chain employs TRBV6-1 and TRBJ2-3; either TRBD1 or TRBD2 may fit D (6 bases each). Germline CDR1 is MNHNS and CDR2 is SASEGT. This CDR3 comprises 17 residues. The V and J ends lost 4 bases and 0 bases respectively, with 17 bases between them. The DNA of the CDR3 is TGTGCCAGCAGTGGGGGGGACACCGACCCTAGCACAGATACGCAGTATTTT. Translated, it gives CASSGGDTDPSTDTQYF.

The table lists this clonotype with a few counts. This chain connects TRBV3-1 to TRBJ2-3; TRBD2 agrees at 10 bases. This CDR3 has 16 amino acids. The trim removed 4 bases at V and 5 bases at J, leaving 9 bases unmatched. The germline gives CDR1 LGHDT, CDR2 YNNKEL (reference sequence). CDR3 residues: CASSPVSSGGLDTQYF. The CDR3 nucleotides read TGTGCCAGCAGCCCTGTCTCTAGCGGGGGATTAGATACGCAGTATTTT.

A few counts support this clonotype. As DNA, the CDR3 is TGTGCCAGCAGTTTCGGGAATCCAGATACGCAGTATTTT. Translation gives CASSFGNPDTQYF. The rearrangement uses TRBV12-3 or TRBV12-4 and TRBJ2-3; tentatively, D is TRBD2 (5 bases). V lost 3 bases and J 4 bases, leaving 8 bases between the germline ends. The CDR3 contains 13 residues.

The table lists this clonotype with a few counts. This rearrangement joins TRBV20-1 to TRBJ2-7; unclear D gene. CDR1 and CDR2 (germline): DFQATT, SNEGSKA (reference sequence). V lost 4 bases and J lost 6, with 19 bases in between. This CDR3 has 14 residues. The CDR3 sequence: CSAIAVGFPPEQYF. The CDR3 coding sequence is TGCAGTGCTATTGCCGTAGGGTTCCCTCCCGAGCAGTACTTC.

This clonotype was seen only a few times. V usage is TRBV6-1 and J usage is TRBJ1-5, with 8 bases that match TRBD1. Germline V gene sequence: CDR1 MNHNS, CDR2 SASEGT. CDR3 length: 16 amino acids. The junction had 9 bases not matched to a gene; V was cut back by 5 bases and J by 3 bases. The CDR3 loop is CASSTPTGASNQPQHF. CDR3 nucleotides: TGTGCCAGCAGTACACCGACAGGGGCCTCCAATCAGCCCCAGCATTTT.

The chain combines TRBV9 with TRBJ2-3; 10 positions agree with TRBD2. CDR3 length: 17 residues. V was pared by 1 base and J by 4 bases, with 9 bases of the junction left unmatched. From germline, CDR1 is SGDLS and CDR2 YYNGEE. The CDR3 region has the DNA TGTGCCAGCAGCGTACCGCTAGCGGGGGAAACCGCAGATACGCAGTATTTT. Its translation is CASSVPLAGETADTQYF.

This clonotype was counted a few times. V usage is TRBV7-2 and J usage is TRBJ2-2; D ambiguous. The germline V gene has CDR1 SGHTA and CDR2 FQGNSA. The CDR3 length is 17 residues. V dropped 3 bases and J dropped 2 bases, with 16 bases sitting between them. In nucleotides, the CDR3 is TGTGCCAGCAGCTTCCCCAGCCGACTTACCAACACCGGGGAGCTGTTTTTT. This gives the protein CASSFPSRLTNTGELFF.

The chain uses TRBV7-9 and TRBJ1-1; D uncertain. Trimming cost V 4 bases and J 2 bases, with 20 bases left between them. This CDR3 contains 17 residues. The germline CDR1 and CDR2 sequences are SEHNR and FQNEAQ (reference sequence). The CDR3 region has the DNA TGTGCCAGCAGCTCCTCCCTACAGTCGCGGGCCAACACTGAAGCTTTCTTT. It codes for CASSSSLQSRANTEAFF.

There are a few counts of this clonotype. J is TRBJ1-1 and V is TRBV7-9, with unresolved D. Looked up from germline, CDR1 is SEHNR and CDR2 is FQNEAQ (reference sequence). This CDR3 spans 14 amino acids. Trimming pared 5 bases from V and 5 bases from J, leaving 15 bases between. The CDR3 region has the DNA TGTGCCAGCAGCCCGTTTGAAGCGTGGACTGAAGCTTTCTTT. Translating gives CASSPFEAWTEAFF.